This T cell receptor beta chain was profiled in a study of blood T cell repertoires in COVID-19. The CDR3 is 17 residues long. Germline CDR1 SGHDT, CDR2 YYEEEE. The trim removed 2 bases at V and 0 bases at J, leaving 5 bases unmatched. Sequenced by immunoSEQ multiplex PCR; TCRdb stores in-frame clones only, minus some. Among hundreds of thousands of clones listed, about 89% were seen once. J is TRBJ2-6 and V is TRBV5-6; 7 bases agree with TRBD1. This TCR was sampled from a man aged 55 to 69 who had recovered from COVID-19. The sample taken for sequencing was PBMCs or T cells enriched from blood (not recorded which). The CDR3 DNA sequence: TGTGCCAGCAGCTTTAGACAGGGTAGCTCTGGGGCCAACGTCCTGACTTTC. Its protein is CASSFRQGSSGANVLTF.